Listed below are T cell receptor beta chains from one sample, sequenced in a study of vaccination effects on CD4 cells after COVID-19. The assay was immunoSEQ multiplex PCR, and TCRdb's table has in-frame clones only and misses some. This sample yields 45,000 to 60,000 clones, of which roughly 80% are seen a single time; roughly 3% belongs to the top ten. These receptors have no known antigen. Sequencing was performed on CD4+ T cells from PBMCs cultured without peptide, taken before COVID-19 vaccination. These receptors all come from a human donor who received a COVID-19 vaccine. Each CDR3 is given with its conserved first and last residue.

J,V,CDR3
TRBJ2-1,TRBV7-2,CASSSTPDNEQFF
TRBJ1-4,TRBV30,CAWSRRDRGHEKLFF
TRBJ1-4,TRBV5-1,CASSLGTASTPTNEKLFF
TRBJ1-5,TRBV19,CASSLGEVYSNQPQHF
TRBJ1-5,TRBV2,CASSPTGGAWQPQHF
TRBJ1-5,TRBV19,CASSTWTDNQPQHF
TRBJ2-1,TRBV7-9,CASSPQGGGNEQFF
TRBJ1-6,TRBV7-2,CASSLAGRDSGSPLHF
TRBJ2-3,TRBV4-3,CASSQDRPDTQYF
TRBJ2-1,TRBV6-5,CASRRQMSSYNEQFF
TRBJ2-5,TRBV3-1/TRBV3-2,CASSQGLTAGQETQYF
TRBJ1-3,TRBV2,CASSEFRGSGNTIYF
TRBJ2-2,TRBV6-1,CASSEYLTGVDTGELFF
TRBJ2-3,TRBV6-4,CASSDQGDTQYF
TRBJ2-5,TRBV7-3,CASSLTQTQETQYF
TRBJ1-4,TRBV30,CAGSGGFEEKLFF
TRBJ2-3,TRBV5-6,CASSSPGTSFTDTQYF
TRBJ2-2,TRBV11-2,CASSLRPANTGELFF
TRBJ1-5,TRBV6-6,CASSTGRDTSNQPQHF
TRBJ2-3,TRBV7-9,CASSLAQAADTQYF
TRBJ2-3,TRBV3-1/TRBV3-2,CASSQGLAATDTQYF
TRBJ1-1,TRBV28,CASCSGPFRTEAFF
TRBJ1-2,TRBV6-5,CATGRGIRYGYTF
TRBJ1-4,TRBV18,CASSPSYDSRVF
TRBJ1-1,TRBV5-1,CASSARQVANTEAFF
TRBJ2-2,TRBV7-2,CASSSYRVVNTGELFF
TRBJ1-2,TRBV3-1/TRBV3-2,CASSQDLGGVGGYTF
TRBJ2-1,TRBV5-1,CASSGDRGNEQFF
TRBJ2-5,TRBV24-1,CATSEGRTGGRTQYF
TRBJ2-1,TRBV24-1,CATSDATGVYNEQFF
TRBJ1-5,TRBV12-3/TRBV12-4,CATVGQGHQPQHF
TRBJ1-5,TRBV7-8,CASSSDSGGRGNQPQHF
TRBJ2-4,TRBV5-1,CASSLGGLNIQYF
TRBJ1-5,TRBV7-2,CASSLGTSYSNQPQHF
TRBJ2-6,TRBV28,CASSGVTGWSGANVLTF
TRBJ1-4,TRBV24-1,CATSVSGSEKLFF
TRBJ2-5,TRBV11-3,CATRTLWASTQYF
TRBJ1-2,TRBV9,CASSAGQGYNYGYTF
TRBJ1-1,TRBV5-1,CASSQTGGNTEAFF
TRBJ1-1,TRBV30,CAWSPSGSTEAFF
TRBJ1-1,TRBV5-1,CASRDLNTEAFF
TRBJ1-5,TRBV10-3,CAISVGGNDQPQHF
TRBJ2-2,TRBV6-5,CASTSSGTGELFF
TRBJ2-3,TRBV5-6,CASSSLGQRETDTQYF
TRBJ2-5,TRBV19,CASSIPGRETQYF
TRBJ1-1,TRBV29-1,CSVGQLGRGDTEAFF
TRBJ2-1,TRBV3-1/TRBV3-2,CASSLLPAYNEQFF
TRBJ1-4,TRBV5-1,CASSTGQGATNEKLFF
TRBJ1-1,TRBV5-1,CASSENPQGARSEAFF